The source of this T cell receptor (beta chain) is a study of radiotherapy plus CTLA-4 blockade in lung cancer. The CDR3 extends over 14 amino acids. Unmatched junction bases numbered 6, after V lost 7 bases and J lost 6 bases. The germline CDR1 and CDR2 sequences are MNHEY and SVGAGI. TCRdb keeps only in-frame clones here, not all; method: immunoSEQ multiplex PCR. The sample lists over 80,000 clones, less than 90% seen once, with 0.75% to 1% in the top ten. The source is a human donor with non-small cell lung cancer who had stable disease on radiotherapy plus ipilimumab. Sample: peripheral blood, taken from a patient treated with radiotherapy plus ipilimumab. V gene TRBV6-5 combines with J gene TRBJ1-5; 10 nucleotides match TRBD1. This CDR3 is CASTTGQGIQPQHF. CDR3 bases: TGTGCCAGCACAACGGGACAGGGGATTCAGCCCCAGCATTTT.